These T cell receptor beta chains were read from a single sample in a study of blood T cell repertoires in COVID-19. The repertoire was sequenced with immunoSEQ multiplex PCR; TCRdb's copy has only in-frame clones and lacks some. Among almost 350,000 clones listed, 88% were seen once. The specimen was PBMCs or T cells enriched from blood (not recorded which). Receptor source: a woman in her thirties who had been exposed to COVID-19. CDR3s include the opening cysteine and the closing phenylalanine or tryptophan. Size is stated for part of the rows, as once, few or many counts, or as a class when the clone is expanded.

size,V,CDR3
once,TRBV25-1,CASSVSSGRSYEQYF
NA,TRBV6-6,CASSYSAGGSRNEQFF
NA,TRBV29-1,CSVRGHSGRKADTQYF
NA,TRBV7-2,CASSLDYYGYTF
NA,TRBV29-1,CSVGRGAADEQYF
NA,TRBV10-1,CASSESTGNYEQYF
NA,TRBV5-1,CASSTGTGKANYGYTF
NA,TRBV28,CASSRELAGGTGELFF
NA,TRBV28,CASSNSGTGVQRLAGDGYNEQFF
NA,TRBV5-1,CASSLDTGTGGGKLFF
few,TRBV7-9,CASSSTSRATYEQYF
NA,TRBV3-1/TRBV3-2,CASSQGRPSSYNEQFF
NA,TRBV19,CASSKGQGNVPNTGELFF
once,TRBV5-4,CASSLQGAGGSPLHF
NA,TRBV7-9,CASSPDHLATDTQYF